This T cell receptor (beta chain) was identified during a study of T cells expressing NK-cell markers (dated by TCRdb to about 2020). With regard to the full study: TCR beta-chain repertoires were profiled in sorted CD3+CD56+NKG2C+, CD3+CD56+NKG2C- and CD3+CD56-NKG2C+ T-cell subsets from about 8 donors. Among the eight sequenced donors, only one was HCMV-seronegative, while the other seven were HCMV-seropositive. The eight sequenced donors were randomly selected healthy volunteers, three men and five women. Illumina HiSeq 2000/2500, MiSeq or NextSeq was used to sequence libraries as 2 x 150 bp reads. Overall study outcomes, separate from this receptor: In roughly 6 donors, the dominant CD3+CD56+NKG2C+ clonotypes were found to rank among the top 10 CD8+ clonotypes and to make up about 1.0-7.5% of CD8+ T cells. Those dominant clonotypes were again the most abundant among CD3+CD56-NKG2C+ cells in a handful of donors, at about 28.3-65%. Whether the expanded NKG2C-expressing T cell clones were specific for HCMV antigens remained unclear.

A remark on this clonotype: Its specific antigen is unknown.

The sequencer listed for this sample is Illumina HiSeq 2000. TCR beta cDNA libraries were prepared using 5'RACE template switching, which introduced a universal primer site and unique molecular identifiers. cDNA synthesis was primed from the TCR beta constant segment and was followed by two successive PCR amplification steps. Under the source paper's analysis protocol: MIGEC handled demultiplexing of the reads and grouping by UMI, while MiTCR was used to assemble and quantify clonotypes. To exclude erroneous sequences, only TCR cDNA sequences supported by at least two reads were retained. The tcR package was used for downstream repertoire analysis, and clonotypes were matched across fractions by CDR3 nucleotide sequence plus V segment. Antigen specificity was annotated against VDJdb with VDJmatch, allowing one amino acid substitution in CDR3. After the reads were reprocessed by TCRdb, one entry was made per CDR3 protein sequence, with no DNA. TCRdb's processing, not the authors' own work, is the source of the V and J calls. This sample's records show 440,000 or so distinct CDR3 sequences. The ten largest clones take up 6% to 8% of the sample.

HCMV-specific IgG was detected in serum with a commercial ELISA kit to determine HCMV serostatus. Ficoll density gradient centrifugation was used to isolate peripheral blood mononuclear cells from blood. From the cysteine through the phenylalanine, the CDR3 covers 18 amino acids. DNA is not recorded here. For CDR1 and CDR2, the germline V gene lists ENHRY and SYGVKD. Sequencing was performed on blood T cells: a sorted CD56 or NKG2C T cell subset, CD4+ or CD8+ T cells, or bulk PBMC T cells (not recorded which). In this chain, TRBV10-3 is recombined with TRBJ1-6; TCRdb's D call of TRBD1 is untestable without DNA. The receptor comes from a woman between 18 and 75 years old in good health. Here the CDR3 is given as CAISVGQGARSYNSPLHF.